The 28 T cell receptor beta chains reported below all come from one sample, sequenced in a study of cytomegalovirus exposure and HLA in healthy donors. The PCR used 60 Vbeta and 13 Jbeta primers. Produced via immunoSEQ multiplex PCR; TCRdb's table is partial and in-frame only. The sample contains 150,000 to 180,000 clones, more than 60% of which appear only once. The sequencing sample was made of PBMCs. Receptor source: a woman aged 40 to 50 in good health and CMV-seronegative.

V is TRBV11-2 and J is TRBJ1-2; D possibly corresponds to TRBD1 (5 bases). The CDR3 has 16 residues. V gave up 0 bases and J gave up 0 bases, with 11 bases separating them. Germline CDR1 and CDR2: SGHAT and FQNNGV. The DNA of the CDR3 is TGTGCCAGCAGCTTAGAGTGGGGCGGCGCTAACTATGGCTACACCTTC. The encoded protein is CASSLEWGGANYGYTF.

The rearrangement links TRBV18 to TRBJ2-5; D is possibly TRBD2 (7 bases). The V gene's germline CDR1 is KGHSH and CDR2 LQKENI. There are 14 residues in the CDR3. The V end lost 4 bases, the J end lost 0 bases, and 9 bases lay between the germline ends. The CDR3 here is CASSRGGDQETQYF. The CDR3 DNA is TGTGCCAGCTCACGGGGGGGCGACCAAGAGACCCAGTACTTC.

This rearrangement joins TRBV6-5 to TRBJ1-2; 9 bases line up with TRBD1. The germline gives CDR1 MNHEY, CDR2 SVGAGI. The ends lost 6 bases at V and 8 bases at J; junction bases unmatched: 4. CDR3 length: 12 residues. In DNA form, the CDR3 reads TGTGCCAGCAGACAACAGGGGGCAGGCTACACCTTC. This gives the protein CASRQQGAGYTF.

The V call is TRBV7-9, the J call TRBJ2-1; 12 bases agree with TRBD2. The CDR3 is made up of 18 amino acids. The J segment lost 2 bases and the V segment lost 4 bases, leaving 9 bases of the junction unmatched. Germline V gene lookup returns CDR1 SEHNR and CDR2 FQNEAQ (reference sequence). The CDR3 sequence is CASSSRLAGGPTYNEQFF. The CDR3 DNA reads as TGTGCCAGCAGCTCCCGTCTAGCGGGAGGGCCCACCTACAATGAGCAGTTCTTC.

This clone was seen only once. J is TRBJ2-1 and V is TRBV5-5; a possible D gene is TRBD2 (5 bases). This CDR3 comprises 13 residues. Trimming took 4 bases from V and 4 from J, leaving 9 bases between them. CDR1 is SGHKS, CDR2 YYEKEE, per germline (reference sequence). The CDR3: CASSVLEYNEQFF. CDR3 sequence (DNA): TGTGCCAGCAGCGTACTAGAATACAATGAGCAGTTCTTC.

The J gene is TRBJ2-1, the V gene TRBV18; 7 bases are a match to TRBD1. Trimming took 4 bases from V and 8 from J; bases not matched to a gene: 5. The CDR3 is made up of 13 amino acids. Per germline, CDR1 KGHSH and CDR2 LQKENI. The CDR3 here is CASSLRQGDEQFF. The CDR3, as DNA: TGTGCCAGCTCACTCCGCCAGGGGGATGAGCAGTTCTTC. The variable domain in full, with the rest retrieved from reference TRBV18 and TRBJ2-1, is NAGVMQNPRHLVRRRGQEARLRCSPMKGHSHVYWYRQLPEEGLKFMVYLQKENIIDESGMPKERFSAEFPKEGPSILRIQQVVRGDSAAYFCASSLRQGDEQFFGPGTRLTVL.

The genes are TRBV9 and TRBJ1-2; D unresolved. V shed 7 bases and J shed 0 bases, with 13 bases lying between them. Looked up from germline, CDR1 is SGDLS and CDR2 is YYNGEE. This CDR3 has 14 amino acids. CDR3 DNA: TGTGCCAGCGACGAGGTCGGAGCTAACTATGGCTACACCTTC. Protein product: CASDEVGANYGYTF.

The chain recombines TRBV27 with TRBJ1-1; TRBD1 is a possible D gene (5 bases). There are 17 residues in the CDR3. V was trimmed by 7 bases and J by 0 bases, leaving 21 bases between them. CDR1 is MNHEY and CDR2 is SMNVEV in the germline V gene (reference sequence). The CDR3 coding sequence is TGTGCCAGCACCTCTCTGGGCCAGGGCGCATTGAACACTGAAGCTTTCTTT. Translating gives CASTSLGQGALNTEAFF.

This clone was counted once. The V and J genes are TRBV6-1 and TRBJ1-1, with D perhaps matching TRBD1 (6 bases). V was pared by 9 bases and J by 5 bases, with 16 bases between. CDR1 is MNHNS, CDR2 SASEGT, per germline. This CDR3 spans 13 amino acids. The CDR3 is CASSSRGGTEAFF. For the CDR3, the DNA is TGTGCCAGTTCCAGCAGGGGAGGGACTGAAGCTTTCTTT.

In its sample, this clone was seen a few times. CDR3: CASSVGGISNQPQHF. CDR3 nucleotides: TGTGCCAGCAGCGTAGGAGGAATTAGCAATCAGCCCCAGCATTTT. The chain employs TRBV9 and TRBJ1-5; no clear D. The CDR3 spans 15 residues. Trimming shortened V by 0 bases and J by 0 bases, and 7 bases separated the two germline ends. Germline loops: CDR1 SGDLS, CDR2 YYNGEE.

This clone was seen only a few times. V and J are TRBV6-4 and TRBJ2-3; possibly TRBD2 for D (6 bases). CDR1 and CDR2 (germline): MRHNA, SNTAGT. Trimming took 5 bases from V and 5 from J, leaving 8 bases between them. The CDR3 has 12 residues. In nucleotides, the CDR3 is TGTGCCAGCAGTAAGGAGGGAGATACGCAGTATTTT. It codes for CASSKEGDTQYF.

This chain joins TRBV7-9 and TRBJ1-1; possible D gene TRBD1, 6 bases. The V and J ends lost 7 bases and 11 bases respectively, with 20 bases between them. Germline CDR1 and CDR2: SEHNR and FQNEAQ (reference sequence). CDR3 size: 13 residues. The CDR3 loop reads CASTSLWDKGAFF. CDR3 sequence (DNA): TGTGCCAGCACGTCCCTTTGGGACAAGGGGGCTTTCTTT.

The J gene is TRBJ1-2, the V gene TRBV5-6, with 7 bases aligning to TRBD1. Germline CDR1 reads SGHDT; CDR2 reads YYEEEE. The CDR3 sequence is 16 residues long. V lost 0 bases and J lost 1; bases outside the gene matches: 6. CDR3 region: CASSLATRGFNYGYTF. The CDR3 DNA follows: TGTGCCAGCAGCTTGGCAACCAGGGGGTTTAACTATGGCTACACCTTC.

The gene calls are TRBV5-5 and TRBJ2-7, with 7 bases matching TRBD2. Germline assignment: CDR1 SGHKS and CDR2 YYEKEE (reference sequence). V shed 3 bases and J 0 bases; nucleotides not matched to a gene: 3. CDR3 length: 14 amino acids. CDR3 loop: CASSWGGSSYEQYF. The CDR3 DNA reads TGTGCCAGCAGCTGGGGGGGAAGCTCCTACGAGCAGTACTTC.

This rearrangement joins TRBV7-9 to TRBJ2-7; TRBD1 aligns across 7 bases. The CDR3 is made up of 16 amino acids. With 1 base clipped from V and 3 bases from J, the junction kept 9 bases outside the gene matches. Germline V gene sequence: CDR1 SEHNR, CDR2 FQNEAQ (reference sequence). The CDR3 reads CASSLGGWDSNYEQYF. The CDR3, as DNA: TGTGCCAGCAGCTTAGGGGGATGGGACAGTAACTACGAGCAGTACTTC.

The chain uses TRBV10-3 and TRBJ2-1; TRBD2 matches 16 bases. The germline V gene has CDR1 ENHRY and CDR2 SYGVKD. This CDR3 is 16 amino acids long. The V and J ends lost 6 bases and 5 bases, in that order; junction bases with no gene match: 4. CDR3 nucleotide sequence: TGTGCCATCAGCCCAGGGACTAGCGGGGGGGACAATGAGCAGTTCTTC. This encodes CAISPGTSGGDNEQFF.

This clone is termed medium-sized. The CDR3: CASSLVGLDEQYF. The DNA of the CDR3 is TGTGCCAGCAGTTTGGTGGGGCTGGACGAGCAGTACTTC. The V call is TRBV27, the J call TRBJ2-7; tentatively, D is TRBD1 (5 bases). The CDR3 extends over 13 amino acids. V shed 3 bases and J shed 5 bases, with 11 bases lying between them. Germline V gene data show CDR1 as MNHEY and CDR2 as SMNVEV (reference sequence).

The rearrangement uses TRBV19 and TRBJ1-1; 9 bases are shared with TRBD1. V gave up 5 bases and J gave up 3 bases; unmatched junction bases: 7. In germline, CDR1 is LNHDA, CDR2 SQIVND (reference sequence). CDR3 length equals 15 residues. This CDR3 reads CASSARDRVHTEAFF. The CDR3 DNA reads TGTGCCAGTAGTGCTAGGGACAGGGTGCACACTGAAGCTTTCTTT.

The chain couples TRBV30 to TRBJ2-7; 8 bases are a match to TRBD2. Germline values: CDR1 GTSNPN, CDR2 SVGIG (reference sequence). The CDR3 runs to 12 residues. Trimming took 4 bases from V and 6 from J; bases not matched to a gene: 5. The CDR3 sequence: CAWTPGGVEQYF. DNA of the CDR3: TGTGCCTGGACCCCCGGGGGGGTCGAGCAGTACTTC. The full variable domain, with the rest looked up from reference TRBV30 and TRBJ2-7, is SQTIHQWPATLVQPVGSPLSLECTVEGTSNPNLYWYRQAAGRGLQLLFYSVGIGQISSEVPQNLSASRPQDRQFILSSKKLLLSDSGFYLCAWTPGGVEQYFGPGTRLTVT.

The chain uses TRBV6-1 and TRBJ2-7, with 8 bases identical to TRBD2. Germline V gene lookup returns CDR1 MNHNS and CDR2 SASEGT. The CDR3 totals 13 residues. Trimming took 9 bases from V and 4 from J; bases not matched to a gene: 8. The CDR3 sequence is CARRAGVGYEQYF. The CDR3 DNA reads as TGTGCCAGACGAGCGGGAGTCGGGTACGAGCAGTACTTC.

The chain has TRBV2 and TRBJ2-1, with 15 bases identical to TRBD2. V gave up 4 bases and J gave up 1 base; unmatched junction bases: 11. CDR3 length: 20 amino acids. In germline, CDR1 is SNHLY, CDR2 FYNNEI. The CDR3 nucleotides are TGTGCCAGCAGTGGACCCCGGACTAGCGGGGGGGCCAGTTCCTACAATGAGCAGTTCTTC. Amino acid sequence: CASSGPRTSGGASSYNEQFF.

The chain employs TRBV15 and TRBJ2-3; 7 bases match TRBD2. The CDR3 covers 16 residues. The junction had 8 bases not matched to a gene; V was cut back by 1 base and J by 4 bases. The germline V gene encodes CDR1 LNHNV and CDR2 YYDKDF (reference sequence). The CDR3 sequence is CATSRVRGTRADTQYF. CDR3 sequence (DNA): TGTGCCACCAGCAGAGTGCGGGGGACTCGGGCAGATACGCAGTATTTT.

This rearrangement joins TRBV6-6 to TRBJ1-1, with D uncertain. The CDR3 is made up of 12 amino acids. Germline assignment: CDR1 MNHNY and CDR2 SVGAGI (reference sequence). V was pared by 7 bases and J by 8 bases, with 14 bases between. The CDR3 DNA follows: TGTGCCAGCACCTTCCTAGCGGGGGAAGCTTTCTTT. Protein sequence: CASTFLAGEAFF.

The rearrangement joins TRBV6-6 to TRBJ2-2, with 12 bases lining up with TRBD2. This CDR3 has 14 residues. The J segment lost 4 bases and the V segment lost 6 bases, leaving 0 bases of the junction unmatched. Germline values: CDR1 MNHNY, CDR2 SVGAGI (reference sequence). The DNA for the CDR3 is TGTGCCAGCAGGGGACTAGCGGGCACCGGGGAGCTGTTTTTT. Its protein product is CASRGLAGTGELFF.

CDR3 coding DNA: TGTGCCAGTAGTATGTTCGGGACAGGGACGAAGACCCAGTACTTC. Its translation: CASSMFGTGTKTQYF. This rearrangement joins TRBV19 to TRBJ2-5, with 9 nucleotides matching TRBD1. The CDR3 loop spans 15 amino acids. Germline lookup yields CDR1 LNHDA and CDR2 SQIVND (reference sequence). V shed 3 bases and J 6 bases; nucleotides not matched to a gene: 8.

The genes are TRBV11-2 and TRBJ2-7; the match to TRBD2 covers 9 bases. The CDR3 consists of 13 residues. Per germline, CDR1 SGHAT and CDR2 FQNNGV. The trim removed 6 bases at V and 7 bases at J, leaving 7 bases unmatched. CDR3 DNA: TGTGCCAGCAGGCTAGCGGGGAAGGGTGAGCAGTACTTC. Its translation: CASRLAGKGEQYF.

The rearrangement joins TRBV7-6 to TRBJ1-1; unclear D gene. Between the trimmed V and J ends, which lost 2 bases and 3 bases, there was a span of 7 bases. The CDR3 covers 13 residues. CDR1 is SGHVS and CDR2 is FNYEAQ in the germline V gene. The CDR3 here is CASSLQEDTEAFF. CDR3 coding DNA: TGTGCCAGCAGCTTACAAGAGGACACTGAAGCTTTCTTT.

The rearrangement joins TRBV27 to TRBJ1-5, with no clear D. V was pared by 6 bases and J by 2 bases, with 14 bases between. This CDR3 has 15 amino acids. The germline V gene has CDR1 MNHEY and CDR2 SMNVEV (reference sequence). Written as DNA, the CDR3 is TGTGCCAGCAGCTATAACATGGGAGGCAATCAGCCCCAGCATTTT. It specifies CASSYNMGGNQPQHF.